This T cell receptor beta chain was captured in a study of T-cell reconstitution after alpha-beta-depleted transplantation in children (dated by TCRdb to about 2016). For context, the study as a whole: Using TCR repertoire profiling, the study quantitatively followed how T-cell immune reconstitution unfolded in children after TCRalphabeta/CD19-depleted allogeneic hematopoietic cell transplantation.

Library preparation employed PCR. Sequencing was performed on an Illumina HiSeq 2500. Molecular barcoding was employed in the preparation of TCR libraries, with unique molecular identifiers being used to normalize TCRbeta repertoire quantification. TCRdb reprocessing: public reads trimmed at Q25 with fastp, clones called with MiXCR, in-frame beta chains kept. Identical CDR3 proteins give one entry, which carries the most common genes and DNA. The sample table records some 240,000 distinct CDR3 sequences; approximately 9.9% of these occur just once. The leading ten clones occupy about 4.9% of the sample. This clonotype was found many times. Its cognate antigen has yet to be identified. No per-base quality is available; no much larger clone lies one base away. CDR1 and CDR2 are drawn from the germline V gene (reference sequence): DFQATT, SNEGSKA. The V and J ends are trimmed by 3 bases and 1 base, leaving 9 bases between them. There are 13 amino acids in the CDR3, from cysteine to phenylalanine inclusive. Only CDR3 DNA is held: 39 bases, read in frame from base 1.

Specimen: PBMCs from the stem cell graft donor, collected from the stem cell graft. The sequence is built from TRBV20-1 and TRBJ1-1; there is no confident call for the D gene. The clonotype comes from a human donor who donated a stem cell graft to a child with SCID. The DNA sequence is TGCAGTGCTAGTAGGAGGAAGAACACTGAAGCTTTCTTT. This gives the protein CSASRRKNTEAFF.